A selection of T cell receptor beta chains follows, all from one sample in a study of T cells in narcolepsy. Repertoires were generated with immunoSEQ multiplex PCR, while TCRdb's copy carries only in-frame clones and drops some. The sample holds approximately 26,000 clones, 81% seen once. Sequencing used memory (CD45RA-) CD4+ T cells from blood. These receptors originate from a human donor in good health. Both conserved end residues are part of each CDR3. Each record gives: CDR3 DNA, CDR3 protein, J gene, V gene, clone size, D gene. The D gene is left open where the match is weak. Size is stated for part of the rows, as once, few or many counts, or as a class when the clone is expanded.

CDR3 DNA: TGTGCCAGCAGTTACCTTGTGGCGGGAGAATACGAGCAGTACTTC; CDR3 protein: CASSYLVAGEYEQYF; J gene: TRBJ2-7; V gene: TRBV6-5; clone size: few; D gene: TRBD2
CDR3 DNA: TGTGCCAGCGCCTCAGGGTCCTATGGCTACACCTTC; CDR3 protein: CASASGSYGYTF; J gene: TRBJ1-2; V gene: TRBV6-5; clone size: NA; D gene: NA
CDR3 DNA: TGTGCCAGCAGCTTGACAGCGAACACTGAAGCTTTCTTT; CDR3 protein: CASSLTANTEAFF; J gene: TRBJ1-1; V gene: TRBV9; clone size: few; D gene: NA
CDR3 DNA: TGCAGCGTTGGGGGCGGCCGAGCGCGGCAAGAGACCCAGTACTTC; CDR3 protein: CSVGGGRARQETQYF; J gene: TRBJ2-5; V gene: TRBV29-1; clone size: NA; D gene: NA
CDR3 DNA: TGTGCCAGCAGCAAACCGTACAGGGGAAACACTGAAGCTTTCTTT; CDR3 protein: CASSKPYRGNTEAFF; J gene: TRBJ1-1; V gene: TRBV7-2; clone size: NA; D gene: TRBD1
CDR3 DNA: TGTGCCAGCAGCTTATTGGGGACTAGCGGGAGCCCCCAAGAGACCCAGTACTTC; CDR3 protein: CASSLLGTSGSPQETQYF; J gene: TRBJ2-5; V gene: TRBV11-2; clone size: NA; D gene: TRBD2
CDR3 DNA: TGTGCCAGCAGAAATGGTTGGGGGGAGCAGTACTTC; CDR3 protein: CASRNGWGEQYF; J gene: TRBJ2-7; V gene: TRBV6-5; clone size: NA; D gene: NA
CDR3 DNA: TGTGCCAGCAGCCCATCAGGGGCGTTTGTCGGGGAGCTGTTTTTT; CDR3 protein: CASSPSGAFVGELFF; J gene: TRBJ2-2; V gene: TRBV7-3; clone size: NA; D gene: NA
CDR3 DNA: TGTGCCAGCAGACCTGACAGGGTGGGACAGCCCCAGCATTTT; CDR3 protein: CASRPDRVGQPQHF; J gene: TRBJ1-5; V gene: TRBV6-1; clone size: NA; D gene: TRBD1
CDR3 DNA: TGTGCCAGCAGCCCCGACAGGCTGTATGGCTACACCTTC; CDR3 protein: CASSPDRLYGYTF; J gene: TRBJ1-2; V gene: TRBV25-1; clone size: NA; D gene: NA
CDR3 DNA: TGTGCCAGCAGAAGACAGGGTTTAGGCTTTGCGACCTATGGCTACACCTTC; CDR3 protein: CASRRQGLGFATYGYTF; J gene: TRBJ1-2; V gene: TRBV2; clone size: NA; D gene: TRBD1
CDR3 DNA: TGTGCCAGCAGCAATCGAAGCGGTATTCAAGAGACCCAGTACTTC; CDR3 protein: CASSNRSGIQETQYF; J gene: TRBJ2-5; V gene: TRBV21-1; clone size: NA; D gene: NA
CDR3 DNA: TGTGCCAGCTCACCTCGAAGTGAGACCCAGTACTTC; CDR3 protein: CASSPRSETQYF; J gene: TRBJ2-5; V gene: TRBV18; clone size: NA; D gene: NA
CDR3 DNA: TGTGCCAGCAGCGCCGGACAGGGGAGGATCACAGATACGCAGTATTTT; CDR3 protein: CASSAGQGRITDTQYF; J gene: TRBJ2-3; V gene: TRBV5-4; clone size: NA; D gene: TRBD1
CDR3 DNA: TGTGCCAGCAGCCCCTCGGGGCAAGAGACCCAGTACTTC; CDR3 protein: CASSPSGQETQYF; J gene: TRBJ2-5; V gene: TRBV9; clone size: NA; D gene: NA
CDR3 DNA: TGTGCCAGCAGTGAAGAGACAGGGGAGAGGCATTTT; CDR3 protein: CASSEETGERHF; J gene: TRBJ1-5; V gene: TRBV2; clone size: NA; D gene: TRBD1
CDR3 DNA: TGTGCCAGCATTCCGGGACAGGGGGCTGGAAACACCATATATTTT; CDR3 protein: CASIPGQGAGNTIYF; J gene: TRBJ1-3; V gene: TRBV2; clone size: NA; D gene: TRBD1
CDR3 DNA: TGCAGTGCCTTAGTAGGAGAGACCCAGTACTTC; CDR3 protein: CSALVGETQYF; J gene: TRBJ2-5; V gene: TRBV20-1; clone size: NA; D gene: NA
CDR3 DNA: TGTGCCAGCTCGGAAAGTGTGTATCTAACTGAAGCTTTCTTT; CDR3 protein: CASSESVYLTEAFF; J gene: TRBJ1-1; V gene: TRBV7-9; clone size: NA; D gene: NA
CDR3 DNA: TGTGCCAGCAGTCGGGAGTGGGGCTACGAGCAGTACTTC; CDR3 protein: CASSREWGYEQYF; J gene: TRBJ2-7; V gene: TRBV6-1; clone size: NA; D gene: NA
CDR3 DNA: TGCAGCGTTGACGCTAGCGGGCTTTACAATGAGCAGTTCTTC; CDR3 protein: CSVDASGLYNEQFF; J gene: TRBJ2-1; V gene: TRBV29-1; clone size: NA; D gene: TRBD2
CDR3 DNA: TGCGCCAGCAGTTCTCCGGGACTTCTAATGGTTGAGACCCAGTACTTC; CDR3 protein: CASSSPGLLMVETQYF; J gene: TRBJ2-5; V gene: TRBV5-1; clone size: NA; D gene: NA
CDR3 DNA: TGTGCCAGCAAAGTGCGGGGGGGCCACGAGACCCAGTACTTC; CDR3 protein: CASKVRGGHETQYF; J gene: TRBJ2-5; V gene: TRBV7-2; clone size: once; D gene: TRBD2
CDR3 DNA: TGCAGTGCTAGGGGAGCTGAGCAGTTCTTC; CDR3 protein: CSARGAEQFF; J gene: TRBJ2-1; V gene: TRBV20-1; clone size: once; D gene: NA